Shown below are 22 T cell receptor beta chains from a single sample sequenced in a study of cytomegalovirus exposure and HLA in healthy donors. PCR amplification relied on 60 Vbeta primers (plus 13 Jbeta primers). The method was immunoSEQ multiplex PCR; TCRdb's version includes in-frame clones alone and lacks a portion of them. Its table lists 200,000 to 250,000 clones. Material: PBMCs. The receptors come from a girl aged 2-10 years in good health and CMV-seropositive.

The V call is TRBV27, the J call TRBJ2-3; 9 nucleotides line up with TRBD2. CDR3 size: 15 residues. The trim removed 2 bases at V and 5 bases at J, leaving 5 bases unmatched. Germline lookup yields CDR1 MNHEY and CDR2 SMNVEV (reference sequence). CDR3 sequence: CASSLLGTSLDTQYF. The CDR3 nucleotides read TGTGCCAGCAGTTTACTTGGGACTAGCCTAGATACGCAGTATTTT.

DNA of the CDR3: TGTGCCAGCAGCCAGAACAGGGCAACTAATGAAAAACTGTTTTTT. Translated, it gives CASSQNRATNEKLFF. The V gene is TRBV7-9, the J gene TRBJ1-4, with TRBD1 as a possible D gene (6 bases). V gave up 5 bases and J gave up 0 bases, with 10 bases separating them. Germline CDR1 is SEHNR and CDR2 is FQNEAQ (reference sequence). The CDR3 is made up of 15 amino acids.

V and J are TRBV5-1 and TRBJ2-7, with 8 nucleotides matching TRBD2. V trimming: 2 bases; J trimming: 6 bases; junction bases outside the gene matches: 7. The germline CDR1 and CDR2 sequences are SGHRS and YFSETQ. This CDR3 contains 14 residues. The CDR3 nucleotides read TGCGCCAGCAGCTTATCCGGGACTAGTCTCGAGCAGTACTTC. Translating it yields CASSLSGTSLEQYF.

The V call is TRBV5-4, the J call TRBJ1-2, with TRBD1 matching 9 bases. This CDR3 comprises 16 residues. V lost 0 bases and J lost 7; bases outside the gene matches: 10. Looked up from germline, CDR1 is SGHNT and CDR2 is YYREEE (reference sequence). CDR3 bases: TGTGCCAGCAGCTTGGGCCATACAGGGGGCGCTAGTGGCTACACCTTC. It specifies CASSLGHTGGASGYTF.

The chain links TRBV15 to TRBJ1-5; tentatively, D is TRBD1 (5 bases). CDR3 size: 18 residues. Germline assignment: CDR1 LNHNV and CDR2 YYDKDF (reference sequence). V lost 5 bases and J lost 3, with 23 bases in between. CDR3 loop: CATSSGAGTARDNQPQHF. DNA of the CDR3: TGTGCCACCAGCTCTGGGGCGGGGACGGCCCGGGACAATCAGCCCCAGCATTTT. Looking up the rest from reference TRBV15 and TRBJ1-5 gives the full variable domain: DAMVIQNPRYQVTQFGKPVTLSCSQTLNHNVMYWYQQKSSQAPKLLFHYYDKDFNNEADTPDNFQSRRPNTSFCFLDIRSPGLGDTAMYLCATSSGAGTARDNQPQHFGDGTRLSIL.

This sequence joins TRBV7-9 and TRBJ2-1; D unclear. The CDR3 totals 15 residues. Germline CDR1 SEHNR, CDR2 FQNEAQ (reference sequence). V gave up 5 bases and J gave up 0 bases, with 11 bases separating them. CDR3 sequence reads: CASSHLMSSYNEQFF. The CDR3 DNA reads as TGTGCCAGCAGCCATTTAATGAGCTCCTACAATGAGCAGTTCTTC. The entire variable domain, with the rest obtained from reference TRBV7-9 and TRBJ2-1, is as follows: DTGVSQNPRHKITKRGQNVTFRCDPISEHNRLYWYRQTLGQGPEFLTYFQNEAQLEKSRLLSDRFSAERPKGSFSTLEIQRTEQGDSAMYLCASSHLMSSYNEQFFGPGTRLTVL.

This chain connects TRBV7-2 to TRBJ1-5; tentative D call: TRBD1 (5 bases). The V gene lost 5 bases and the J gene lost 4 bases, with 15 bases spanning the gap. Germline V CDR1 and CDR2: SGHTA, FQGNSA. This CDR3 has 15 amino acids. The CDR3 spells CASSLAQVGNQPQHF. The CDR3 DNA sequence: TGTGCCAGCAGCCTGGCACAGGTCGGGAATCAGCCCCAGCATTTT. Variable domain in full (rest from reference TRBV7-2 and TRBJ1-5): GAGVSQSPSNKVTEKGKDVELRCDPISGHTALYWYRQSLGQGLEFLIYFQGNSAPDKSGLPSDRFSAERTGGSVSTLTIQRTQQEDSAVYLCASSLAQVGNQPQHFGDGTRLSIL.

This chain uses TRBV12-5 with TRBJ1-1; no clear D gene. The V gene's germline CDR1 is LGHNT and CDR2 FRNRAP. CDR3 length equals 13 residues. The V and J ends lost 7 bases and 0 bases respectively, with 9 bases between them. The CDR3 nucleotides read TGTGCTAGTGCTACGCGTGTGAACACTGAAGCTTTCTTT. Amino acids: CASATRVNTEAFF.

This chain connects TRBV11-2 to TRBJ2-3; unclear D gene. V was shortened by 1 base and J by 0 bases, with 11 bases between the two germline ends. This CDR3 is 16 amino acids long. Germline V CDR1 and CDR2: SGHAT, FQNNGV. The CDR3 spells CASSLGLWRSTDTQYF. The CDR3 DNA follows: TGTGCCAGCAGCTTAGGTCTCTGGCGGAGCACAGATACGCAGTATTTT.

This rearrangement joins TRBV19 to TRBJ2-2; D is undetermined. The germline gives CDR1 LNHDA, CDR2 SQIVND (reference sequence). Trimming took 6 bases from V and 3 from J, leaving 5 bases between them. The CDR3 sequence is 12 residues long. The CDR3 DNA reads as TGTGCCAGTAGCGTCTACACCGGGGAGCTGTTTTTT. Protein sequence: CASSVYTGELFF.

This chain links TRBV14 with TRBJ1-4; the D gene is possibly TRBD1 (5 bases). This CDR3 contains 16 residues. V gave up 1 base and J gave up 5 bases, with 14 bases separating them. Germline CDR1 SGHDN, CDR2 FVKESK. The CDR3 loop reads CASSQGFLRGNEKLFF. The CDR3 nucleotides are TGTGCCAGCAGCCAAGGGTTTCTCCGGGGGAATGAAAAACTGTTTTTT.

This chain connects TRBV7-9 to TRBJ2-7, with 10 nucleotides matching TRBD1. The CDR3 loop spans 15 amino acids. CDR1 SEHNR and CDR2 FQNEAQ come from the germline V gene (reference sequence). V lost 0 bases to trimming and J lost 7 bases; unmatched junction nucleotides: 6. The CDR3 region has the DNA TGTGCCAGCAGCTTAGCGCGACAGGGGGCAGGGGAGCAGTACTTC. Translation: CASSLARQGAGEQYF.

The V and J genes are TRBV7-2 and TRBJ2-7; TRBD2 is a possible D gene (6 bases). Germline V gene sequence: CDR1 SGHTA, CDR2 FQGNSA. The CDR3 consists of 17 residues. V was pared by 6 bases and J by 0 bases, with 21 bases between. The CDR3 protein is CASRRSGSGPSSYEQYF. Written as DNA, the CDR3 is TGTGCCAGCAGACGCTCGGGGAGCGGGCCGAGCTCCTACGAGCAGTACTTC. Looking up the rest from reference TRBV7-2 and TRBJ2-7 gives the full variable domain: GAGVSQSPSNKVTEKGKDVELRCDPISGHTALYWYRQSLGQGLEFLIYFQGNSAPDKSGLPSDRFSAERTGGSVSTLTIQRTQQEDSAVYLCASRRSGSGPSSYEQYFGPGTRLTVT.

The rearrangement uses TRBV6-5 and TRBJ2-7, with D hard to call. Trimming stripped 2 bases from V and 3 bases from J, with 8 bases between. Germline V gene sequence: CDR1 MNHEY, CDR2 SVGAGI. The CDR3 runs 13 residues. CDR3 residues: CASSYGPRYEQYF. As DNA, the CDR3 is TGTGCCAGCAGTTACGGGCCCCGCTACGAGCAGTACTTC.

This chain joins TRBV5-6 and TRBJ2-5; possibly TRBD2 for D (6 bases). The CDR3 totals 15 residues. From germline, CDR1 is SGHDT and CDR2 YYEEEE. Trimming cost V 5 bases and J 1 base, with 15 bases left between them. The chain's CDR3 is CASSQPGLTQETQYF. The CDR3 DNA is TGTGCCAGCAGTCAGCCGGGACTCACCCAAGAGACCCAGTACTTC.

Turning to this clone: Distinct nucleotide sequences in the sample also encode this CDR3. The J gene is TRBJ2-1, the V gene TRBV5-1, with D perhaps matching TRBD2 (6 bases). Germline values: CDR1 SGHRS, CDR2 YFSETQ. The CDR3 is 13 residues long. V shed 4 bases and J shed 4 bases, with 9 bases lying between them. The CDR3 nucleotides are TGCGCCAGCAGCCTAGGGACTTACAATGAGCAGTTCTTC. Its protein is CASSLGTYNEQFF. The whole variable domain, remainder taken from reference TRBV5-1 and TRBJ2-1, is KAGVTQTPRYLIKTRGQQVTLSCSPISGHRSVSWYQQTPGQGLQFLFEYFSETQRNKGNFPGRFSGRQFSNSRSEMNVSTLELGDSALYLCASSLGTYNEQFFGPGTRLTVL.

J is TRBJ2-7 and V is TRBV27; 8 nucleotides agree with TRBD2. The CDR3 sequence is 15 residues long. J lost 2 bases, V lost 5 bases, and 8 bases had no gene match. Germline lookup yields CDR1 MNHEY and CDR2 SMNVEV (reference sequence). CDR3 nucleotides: TGTGCCAGCAGTCCGCGGGGTAGCGGGACCTACGAGCAGTACTTC. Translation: CASSPRGSGTYEQYF.

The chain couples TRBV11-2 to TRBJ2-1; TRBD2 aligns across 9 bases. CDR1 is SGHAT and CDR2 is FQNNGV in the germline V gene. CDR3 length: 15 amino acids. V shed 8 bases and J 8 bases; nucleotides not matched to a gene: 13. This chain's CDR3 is CASQQKLAGTDEQFF. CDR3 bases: TGTGCCAGCCAGCAAAAACTAGCGGGTACGGATGAGCAGTTCTTC.

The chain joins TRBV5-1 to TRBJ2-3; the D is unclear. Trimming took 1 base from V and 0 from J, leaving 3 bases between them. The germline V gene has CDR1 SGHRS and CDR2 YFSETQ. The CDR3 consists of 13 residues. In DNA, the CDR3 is TGCGCCAGCAGCTTGACTAGCACAGATACGCAGTATTTT. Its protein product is CASSLTSTDTQYF.

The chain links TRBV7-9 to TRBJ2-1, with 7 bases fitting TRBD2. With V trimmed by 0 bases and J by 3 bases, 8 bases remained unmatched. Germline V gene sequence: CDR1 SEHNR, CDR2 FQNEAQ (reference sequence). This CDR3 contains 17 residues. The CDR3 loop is CASSLAGEREYYNEQFF. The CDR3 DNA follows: TGTGCCAGCAGCTTAGCGGGGGAGCGGGAATACTACAATGAGCAGTTCTTC.

The CDR3 here is CASSPQAGVRDEQYF. The DNA of the CDR3 is TGTGCCAGCAGTCCTCAAGCGGGAGTTAGGGACGAGCAGTACTTC. V is TRBV27 and J is TRBJ2-7; 8 nucleotides match TRBD2. V shed 5 bases and J 5 bases; nucleotides not matched to a gene: 11. The CDR3 covers 15 residues. Germline-derived CDR1 and CDR2 are MNHEY and SMNVEV (reference sequence).

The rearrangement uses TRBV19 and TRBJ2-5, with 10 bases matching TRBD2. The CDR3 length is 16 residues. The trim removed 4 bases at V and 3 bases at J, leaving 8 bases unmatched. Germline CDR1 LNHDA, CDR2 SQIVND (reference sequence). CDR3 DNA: TGTGCCAGTAGTACTCACCCGGGACTAGCGAAAGAGACCCAGTACTTC. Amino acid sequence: CASSTHPGLAKETQYF.